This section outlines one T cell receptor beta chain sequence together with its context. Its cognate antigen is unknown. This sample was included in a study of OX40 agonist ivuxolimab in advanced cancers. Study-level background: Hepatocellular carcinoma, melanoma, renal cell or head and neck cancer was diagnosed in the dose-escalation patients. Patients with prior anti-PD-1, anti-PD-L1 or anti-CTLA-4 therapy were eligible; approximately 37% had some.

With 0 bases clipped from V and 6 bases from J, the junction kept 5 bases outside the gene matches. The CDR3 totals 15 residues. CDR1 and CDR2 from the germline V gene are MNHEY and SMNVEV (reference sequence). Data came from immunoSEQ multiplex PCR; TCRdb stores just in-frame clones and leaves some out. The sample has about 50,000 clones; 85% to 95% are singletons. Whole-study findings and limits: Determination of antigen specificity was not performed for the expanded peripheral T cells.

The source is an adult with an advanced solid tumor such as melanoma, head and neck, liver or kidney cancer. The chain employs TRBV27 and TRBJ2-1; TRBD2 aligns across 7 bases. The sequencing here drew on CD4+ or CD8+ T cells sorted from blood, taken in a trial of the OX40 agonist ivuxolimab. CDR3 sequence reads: CASSLSASGLNEQFF. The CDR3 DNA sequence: TGTGCCAGCAGTTTATCGGCTAGCGGACTCAATGAGCAGTTCTTC.